The entry below describes one T cell receptor (beta chain). What it binds is unknown. This sample was included in a study of T-cell reconstitution after alpha-beta-depleted transplantation in children. The study, taken as a whole, reports: As was reported, about two months after transplant, alpha-beta T cells came from several hundred expanded graft clones. Day-60 TCRbeta diversity that was high in some patients was derived from surviving recipient T cells and thymic progenitors. One year after transplant, T-cell counts and diversity came mostly from newly produced T cells.

The TCRbeta library incorporated unique molecular identifiers. Using its own MiXCR run on the PCR reads, TCRdb lists one record per CDR3 protein. This sample yields just over 950,000 distinct CDR3 sequences, of which about 30% are seen a single time; about 28% belongs to the top ten. Losses at the gene ends were 8 bases for V and 3 bases for J; bases not matched to a gene: 7. CDR3 length: 15 residues. The sequence was collected from a boy under two years old who had a stem cell transplant for SCID, so the T cells may come from the graft donor. The chain carries TRBV12-3 or TRBV12-4 and TRBJ2-1; 10 nucleotides agree with TRBD2. Sequences were derived from PBMCs, mostly from graft donor cells, sampled 360 days after TCRalphabeta/CD19-depleted stem cell transplant. The DNA of the CDR3 is TGTGCCAGCTCCCTCGGGACTAGCGACTACAATGAGCAGTTCTTC. The encoded protein is CASSLGTSDYNEQFF.